These 20 T cell receptor beta chains were sequenced from one sample in a study of identical twins. TCRdb redid the calling of the 5' RACE reads with MiXCR, one entry per CDR3 protein. The sample contains around 500,000 distinct CDR3 sequences, more than 13% of which appear only once. These data also featured in a second study, about yellow fever vaccine responses in identical twins.

Input material: CD4+ T cells sorted from blood. These receptors were collected from a woman aged 18-29 years in good health.

This clonotype was seen a few times. This chain connects TRBV2 to TRBJ2-7; 9 bases are a match to TRBD2. CDR3 length equals 14 residues. Germline V gene data show CDR1 as SNHLY and CDR2 as FYNNEI. The junction had 3 bases not matched to a gene; V was cut back by 4 bases and J by 2 bases. CDR3 loop: CASSVAGVAYEQYF. DNA of the CDR3: TGTGCCAGCAGTGTAGCGGGGGTCGCCTACGAGCAGTACTTC.

In this sample, this clonotype turned up once. The chain recombines TRBV4-2 with TRBJ2-1; 7 bases map to TRBD2. CDR1 and CDR2 (germline): LGHNA, YNFKEQ. The CDR3 spans 16 residues. J was trimmed by 9 bases and V by 0 bases; bases with no gene match: 11. CDR3 region: CASSQESGGRGGEQFF. In DNA, the CDR3 is TGTGCCAGCAGCCAAGAATCGGGGGGAAGGGGTGGTGAGCAGTTCTTC.

The chain has TRBV20-1 and TRBJ2-3; D gene uncertain. Germline V gene sequence: CDR1 DFQATT, CDR2 SNEGSKA (reference sequence). Trimming took 7 bases from V and 1 from J, leaving 12 bases between them. This CDR3 has 13 residues. The CDR3 region has the DNA TGCAGTGGTTTACTGGACCGCACAGATACGCAGTATTTT. Translation: CSGLLDRTDTQYF.

This sequence joins TRBV12-3 or TRBV12-4 and TRBJ2-7; D is unresolved. V dropped 3 bases and J dropped 7 bases, with 16 bases sitting between them. The CDR3 runs 14 residues. The CDR3 spells CASSLALPLGEQYF. The DNA of the CDR3 is TGTGCCAGCAGTTTGGCCCTCCCACTGGGTGAGCAGTACTTC.

The table lists this clonotype with many counts. This chain connects TRBV29-1 to TRBJ2-5; possibly TRBD1 for D (6 bases). The V gene's germline CDR1 is SQVTM and CDR2 ANQGSEA. The CDR3 is 13 amino acids. V lost 3 bases, J lost 5 bases, and 13 bases lay in between. The DNA of the CDR3 is TGCAGCGTTGACTCGTTTAGGGGGGAGACCCAGTACTTC. Its protein product is CSVDSFRGETQYF.

The chain is built from TRBV2 and TRBJ2-5, with TRBD2 matching over 12 bases. This CDR3 spans 13 amino acids. With 6 bases clipped from V and 5 bases from J, the junction kept 1 base outside the gene matches. Germline CDR1 reads SNHLY; CDR2 reads FYNNEI. The CDR3 DNA sequence: TGTGCCAGCAGGGGGACTAGCGGGGAGACCCAGTACTTC. It yields the protein CASRGTSGETQYF.

This chain links TRBV7-9 with TRBJ1-2, with a possible D match to TRBD1 (6 bases). The germline V gene encodes CDR1 SEHNR and CDR2 FQNEAQ (reference sequence). This CDR3 contains 14 residues. V shed 5 bases and J shed 3 bases, with 13 bases lying between them. Here the CDR3 DNA reads TGTGCCAGCAGCCTGGGACAACCCTACTATGGCTACACCTTC. Its protein product is CASSLGQPYYGYTF.

V and J are TRBV6-2 or TRBV6-3 and TRBJ2-2, with 8 bases matching TRBD1. The CDR3 has 15 amino acids. The germline V gene encodes CDR1 MNHEY and CDR2 SVGEGT. The J segment lost 5 bases and the V segment lost 6 bases, leaving 8 bases of the junction unmatched. CDR3 sequence (DNA): TGTGCCAGCAGACCCGACAGGGGAAAGACCGGGGAGCTGTTTTTT. Amino acid sequence: CASRPDRGKTGELFF.

This clonotype was seen more than once but under ten times. The CDR3 nucleotides are TGTGCCAGCAGCCAAGATCTCAGAGGGACCCAGTACTTC. It specifies CASSQDLRGTQYF. The rearrangement links TRBV14 to TRBJ2-5, with no clear D. Germline-derived CDR1 and CDR2 are SGHDN and FVKESK. The V end was cut by 0 bases, the J end by 7 bases, with 9 bases between. The CDR3 totals 13 residues.

The chain recombines TRBV6-2 or TRBV6-3 with TRBJ2-2; tentatively, D is TRBD2 (5 bases). The CDR3 consists of 13 residues. The V gene lost 5 bases and the J gene lost 6 bases, with 10 bases spanning the gap. Germline V lookup: CDR1 MNHEY, CDR2 SVGEGT. CDR3: CASSRFSAGELFF. Written as DNA, the CDR3 is TGTGCCAGCAGTCGCTTTAGCGCCGGGGAGCTGTTTTTT.

The sample holds a few counts of this clonotype. One end of the junction is discordant with germline, which a read error may explain. The rearrangement links TRBV5-1 to TRBJ2-3, with D uncertain. This CDR3 has 15 residues. CDR1 and CDR2 from the germline V gene are SGHRS and YFSETQ. The DNA of the CDR3 is TGCGCCAGCAGCTTGGAGGGTAGCCCCCCAGATATGCAGTATTTT. It encodes CASSLEGSPPDMQYF.

This sequence joins TRBV5-6 and TRBJ2-7, with 8 bases matching TRBD1. Germline lookup yields CDR1 SGHDT and CDR2 YYEEEE. This CDR3 is built from 19 residues. The V gene end was trimmed by 4 bases and the J gene end by 1 base; junction bases not matched to a gene: 19. The CDR3 protein is CASSTTQGAALLLSYEQYF. CDR3 sequence (DNA): TGTGCCAGCAGCACCACCCAGGGGGCAGCCCTTTTGTTGTCCTACGAGCAGTACTTC.

This clonotype was counted only a few times. The chain links TRBV7-9 to TRBJ2-7; possible D gene TRBD1, 6 bases. V gave up 3 bases and J gave up 6 bases, with 12 bases separating them. The CDR3 runs 13 residues. CDR1 and CDR2 (germline): SEHNR, FQNEAQ (reference sequence). The CDR3 loop is CASSLRDTAEQYF. CDR3 nucleotides: TGTGCCAGCAGCTTGAGGGACACCGCCGAGCAGTACTTC.

This clonotype occurred many times. The chain couples TRBV3-1 to TRBJ1-2; D unresolved. Germline CDR1 and CDR2: LGHDT and YNNKEL (reference sequence). This CDR3 spans 13 amino acids. V was cut by 4 bases and J by 4 bases, with 10 bases left in between. CDR3 nucleotides: TGTGCCAGCAGCCGTGGGAGCATCTATGGCTACACCTTC. Protein sequence: CASSRGSIYGYTF.

This clonotype was detected only a few times. The chain joins TRBV2 to TRBJ2-3, with 11 positions matching TRBD2. The CDR3 loop spans 15 amino acids. In germline, CDR1 is SNHLY, CDR2 FYNNEI. J gave up 4 bases and V 6 bases, and 6 bases lay outside the gene matches. This chain's CDR3 is CASSGTSGRSDTQYF. The CDR3 nucleotides are TGTGCCAGCAGCGGTACTAGCGGGAGATCAGATACGCAGTATTTT.

This clonotype was seen only a few times. V and J are TRBV12-3 or TRBV12-4 and TRBJ1-6; weak D call: TRBD1 (6 bases). The CDR3 contains 13 residues. Trimming shortened V by 6 bases and J by 9 bases, and 12 bases separated the two germline ends. CDR3 residues: CASRARGISPLHF. CDR3 nucleotides: TGTGCCAGCAGGGCAAGGGGGATTTCACCCCTCCACTTT.

This clonotype was seen once. V is TRBV7-2 and J is TRBJ2-3; D is perhaps TRBD2 (6 bases). The CDR3 runs 14 residues. Between the trimmed V and J ends, which lost 6 bases and 2 bases, there was a span of 12 bases. Looked up from germline, CDR1 is SGHTA and CDR2 is FQGNSA. The CDR3 DNA reads TGTGCCAGCAGAAGGGCGGGGTACACAGATACGCAGTATTTT. This sequence encodes CASRRAGYTDTQYF.

The gene calls are TRBV4-1 and TRBJ2-7; D unresolved. V lost 2 bases, J lost 3 bases, and 11 bases lay in between. The germline V gene has CDR1 MGHRA and CDR2 YSYEKL. This CDR3 has 14 amino acids. The DNA for the CDR3 is TGCGCCAGCAGCCAAAACCTGGGGAACTACGAGCAGTACTTC. Translated, it gives CASSQNLGNYEQYF.

The chain combines TRBV5-1 with TRBJ1-1, with D perhaps TRBD1 (5 bases). V lost 4 bases to trimming and J lost 1 base, with 17 bases between them. The CDR3 is made up of 16 amino acids. CDR1 is SGHRS, CDR2 YFSETQ, per germline. CDR3 DNA sequence: TGCGCCAGCAGCCAAAGAAAAGGGGTTTCGAACACTGAAGCTTTCTTT. It codes for CASSQRKGVSNTEAFF.

This clonotype was observed a handful of times. The chain combines TRBV6-1 with TRBJ1-2; 11 nucleotides line up with TRBD1. CDR1 and CDR2 from the germline V gene are MNHNS and SASEGT. The V gene end was trimmed by 5 bases and the J gene end by 8 bases; junction bases not matched to a gene: 10. The CDR3 runs to 15 residues. CDR3 protein: CASSPPRTGGRGYTF. For the CDR3, the DNA is TGTGCCAGCAGTCCGCCTAGGACAGGGGGCCGGGGCTACACCTTC.